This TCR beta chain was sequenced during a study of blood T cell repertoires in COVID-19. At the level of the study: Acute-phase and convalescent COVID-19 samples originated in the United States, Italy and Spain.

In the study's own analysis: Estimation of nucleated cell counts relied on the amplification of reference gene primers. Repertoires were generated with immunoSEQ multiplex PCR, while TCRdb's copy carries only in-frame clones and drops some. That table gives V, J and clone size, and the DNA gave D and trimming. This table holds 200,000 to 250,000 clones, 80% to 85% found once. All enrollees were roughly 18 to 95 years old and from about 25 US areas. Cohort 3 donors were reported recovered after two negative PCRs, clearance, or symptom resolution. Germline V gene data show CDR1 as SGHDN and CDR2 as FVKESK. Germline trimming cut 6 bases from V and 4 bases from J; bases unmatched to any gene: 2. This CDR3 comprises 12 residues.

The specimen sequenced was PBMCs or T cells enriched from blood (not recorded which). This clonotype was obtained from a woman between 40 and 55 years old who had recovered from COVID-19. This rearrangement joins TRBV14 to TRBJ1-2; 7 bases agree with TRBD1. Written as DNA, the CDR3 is TGTGCCAGCAGTCGACAGGGCTATGGCTACACCTTC. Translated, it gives CASSRQGYGYTF.